This T cell receptor beta chain was documented in a study of immune cell composition in non-small cell lung cancer. Across the study: Lung adenocarcinoma or squamous carcinoma made up most tumours.

Worth noting for this clone: Its antigen is as yet unknown.

Normal lung was sampled as far from the tumour as possible, at least 3 cm. DNA was extracted from unsorted cell suspensions stored frozen. V gave up 0 bases and J gave up 0 bases, with 9 bases separating them. CDR3 size: 15 residues. Germline CDR1 MNHEY, CDR2 SVGAGI. The study, taken as a whole, reports: 60% to 80% of squamous and approximately 30% of adenocarcinoma cases had tumour-associated clones >0.5%. It was not proven that tumour-reactive clones equal dominant tumour-associated clones.

Sequenced by immunoSEQ multiplex PCR; TCRdb stores in-frame clones only, minus some. The sample holds about 5,300 clones; about 88% are singletons and the top ten take roughly 5%. Sequenced material: non-adjacent lung tissue. The chain recombines TRBV6-5 with TRBJ2-7; D remains ambiguous. This sequence was found in a human donor with non-small cell lung cancer. Some clones in this sample may be carry-over from other donors' samples. The CDR3 region is CASSYSMETSYEQYF. The DNA of the CDR3 is TGTGCCAGCAGTTACTCGATGGAGACCTCCTACGAGCAGTACTTC.